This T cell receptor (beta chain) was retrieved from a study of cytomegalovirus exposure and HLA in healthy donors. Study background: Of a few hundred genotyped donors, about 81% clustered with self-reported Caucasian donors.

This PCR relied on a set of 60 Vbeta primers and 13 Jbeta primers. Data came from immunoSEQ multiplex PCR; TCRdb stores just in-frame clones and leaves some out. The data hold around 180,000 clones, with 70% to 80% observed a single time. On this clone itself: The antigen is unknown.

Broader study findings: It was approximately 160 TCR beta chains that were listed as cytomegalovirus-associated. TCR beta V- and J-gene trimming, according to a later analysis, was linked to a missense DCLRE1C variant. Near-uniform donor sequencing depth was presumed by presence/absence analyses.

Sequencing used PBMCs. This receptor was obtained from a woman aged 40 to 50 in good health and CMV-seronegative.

For the CDR3, the DNA is TGTGCCAGCAGCTTAGTTGTGGGGGGTCGACAGGGGGCTGGCTACACCTTC. Protein sequence: CASSLVVGGRQGAGYTF. The chain couples TRBV7-2 to TRBJ1-2; TRBD1 matches at 10 bases. V lost 1 base and J lost 7; bases outside the gene matches: 12. Germline CDR1 reads SGHTA; CDR2 reads FQGNSA. The CDR3 contains 17 residues.